This TCR beta chain was profiled in a study of CD8+CD57+ T cells in acquired aplastic anemia. Study summary: On average, sorted CD4+ and CD8+ cells gave 3.2 ug of DNA.

V lost 6 bases to trimming and J lost 2 bases, with 11 bases between them. CDR3 length: 13 residues. Germline V gene lookup returns CDR1 SNHLY and CDR2 FYNNEI. The TCR beta profiling, which covered VDJ combination and CDR3 sequence, was carried out using genomic DNA as the template. TCRdb redid the calling of the reads with MiXCR, one entry per CDR3 protein. The data contain about 210,000 distinct CDR3 sequences, over 60% of them seen just once; the ten biggest clones take up around 28%. The sequence derives from a human donor in good health. The sequenced sample was sorted CD4+, CD8+, or CD8+CD57+ T cells (not recorded which) from PBMCs. The chain is built from TRBV2 and TRBJ2-7; possibly TRBD1 for D (5 bases). The CDR3 loop is CASSFDSTYEQYF. For the CDR3, the DNA is TGTGCCAGCAGCTTCGACAGCACCTACGAGCAGTACTTC.